The table lists the clone carrying this T cell receptor (beta chain) with many counts. The target antigen is unknown. This entry belongs to a study of identical twins. General observations from the study: Within cord blood, abundant beta clonotypes carried fewer insertions, but memory repertoires showed no such trend. Models underestimated out-of-frame TCR alpha sharing in monozygotic twins. The authors noted that invariant MAIT and iNKT cells could partly confound zero-insertion analyses.

A universal primer binding site was introduced by template switching. The final cDNA contained unique molecular identifiers. MiXCR, run by TCRdb on the 5' RACE reads, gives a single entry per CDR3 protein. The sample lists about 160,000 distinct CDR3 sequences; 3.5% were seen once. The germline V and J ends were trimmed by 3 bases and 10 bases, with 12 bases remaining between them. Germline CDR1 reads DFQATT; CDR2 reads SNEGSKA (reference sequence). This CDR3 contains 11 residues. V is TRBV20-1 and J is TRBJ1-1; maybe TRBD1 (6 bases). This clonotype was obtained from a man younger than 35 in good health. Sample: memory T cells sorted from blood. The CDR3 protein is CSASGGWGAFF. CDR3 sequence (DNA): TGCAGTGCTAGCGGGGGCTGGGGAGCTTTCTTT.